The next 16 T cell receptor beta chains were all read from a single sample in a study of vaccination and CD4 T cells after COVID-19. The study sequenced cultured CD4+ T cell DNA using the Oncomine TCR Beta short-read assay. From the PCR reads, TCRdb called clonotypes with MiXCR, one entry per CDR3 protein. Of about 13,000 distinct CDR3 sequences listed, approximately 74% are singletons. The antigens these receptors bind are not known. Specified treatment: approximately 9-day PBMC culture with coronavirus spike peptide pools or control peptides (ViraFEST assay). The sequences come from CD4+ T cells from blood, cultured in vitro, collected after SARS-CoV-2 vaccination. These TCRs come from a human donor who received a COVID-19 vaccine.

The chain uses TRBV15 and TRBJ2-7; no clear D gene. With 1 base removed from V and 1 base from J, the gap between germline ends came to 17 bases. The CDR3 is made up of 17 amino acids. CDR1 LNHNV and CDR2 YYDKDF come from the germline V gene (reference sequence). The CDR3 reads CATSRGVLEKASYEQYF. The CDR3 nucleotides are TGTGCCACCAGCAGAGGGGTCTTAGAGAAAGCGTCCTACGAGCAGTACTTC.

V gene TRBV6-2 or TRBV6-3 combines with J gene TRBJ2-2; TRBD2 is a possible D gene (5 bases). Germline V gene lookup returns CDR1 MNHEY and CDR2 SVGEGT. The CDR3 has 14 residues. Trimming stripped 9 bases from V and 3 bases from J, with 14 bases between. This chain's CDR3 is CASLGVSYTGELFF. The DNA for the CDR3 is TGTGCCAGTTTGGGAGTTAGTTACACCGGGGAGCTGTTTTTT.

The chain recombines TRBV5-4 with TRBJ1-2; TRBD1 is a possible D gene (6 bases). Germline assignment: CDR1 SGHNT and CDR2 YYREEE (reference sequence). The CDR3 contains 15 residues. Deletions cut 4 bases from V and 0 bases from J, with 13 bases between. DNA of the CDR3: TGTGCCAGCAGCGGGGGGGCGTTAGCTAACTATGGCTACACCTTC. This gives the protein CASSGGALANYGYTF. The whole variable domain, filled in from reference TRBV5-4 and TRBJ1-2, reads ETGVTQSPTHLIKTRGQQVTLRCSSQSGHNTVSWYQQALGQGPQFIFQYYREEENGRGNFPPRFSGLQFPNYSSELNVNALELDDSALYLCASSGGALANYGYTFGSGTRLTVV.

The chain links TRBV27 to TRBJ1-2; 9 bases line up with TRBD1. J gave up 5 bases and V 4 bases, and 8 bases lay outside the gene matches. The CDR3 is made up of 15 amino acids. The germline gives CDR1 MNHEY, CDR2 SMNVEV (reference sequence). The CDR3, as DNA: TGTGCCAGCAGTTCCGTTGGGACAGGGACTTATGGCTACACCTTC. Translated: CASSSVGTGTYGYTF.

The chain links TRBV2 to TRBJ1-2; the D is unclear. V shed 5 bases and J shed 4 bases, with 11 bases lying between them. The V gene's germline CDR1 is SNHLY and CDR2 FYNNEI. The CDR3 runs 13 residues. This chain's CDR3 is CASSNSRSYGYTF. In DNA form, the CDR3 reads TGTGCCAGCAGTAACAGCCGTAGCTATGGCTACACCTTC.

J is TRBJ1-1 and V is TRBV19; 7 nucleotides line up with TRBD1. This CDR3 has 13 amino acids. From germline, CDR1 is LNHDA and CDR2 SQIVND (reference sequence). V trimming: 3 bases; J trimming: 9 bases; junction bases outside the gene matches: 7. CDR3 DNA sequence: TGTGCCAGTAGTATCGACAGGGATAAGAAAGCTTTCTTT. Encoded protein: CASSIDRDKKAFF.

This clonotype was detected a few times. The V and J genes are TRBV2 and TRBJ1-1; D not resolved. CDR1 SNHLY and CDR2 FYNNEI come from the germline V gene. CDR3 length: 13 amino acids. Trimming left V 4 bases short and J 0 bases short, with 6 bases between. The CDR3 loop reads CASSGQVNTEAFF. The CDR3 DNA sequence: TGTGCCAGCAGTGGACAAGTGAACACTGAAGCTTTCTTT.

The chain recombines TRBV7-2 with TRBJ2-6, with D hard to call. V lost 1 base, J lost 1 base, and 14 bases lay in between. This CDR3 is built from 18 residues. Germline loops: CDR1 SGHTA, CDR2 FQGNSA. The CDR3 DNA follows: TGTGCCAGCAGCTTAGGGCCCTTTCTCCTTTCTGGGGCCAACGTCCTGACTTTC. This translates into CASSLGPFLLSGANVLTF.

This chain uses TRBV25-1 with TRBJ1-4; 7 nucleotides align to TRBD1. Germline V gene sequence: CDR1 MGHDK, CDR2 SYGVNS. The CDR3 consists of 15 residues. Trimming removed 4 bases from V and 0 bases from J; junction bases left unmatched: 2. The CDR3 sequence is CASSVQGATNEKLFF. The CDR3 region has the DNA TGTGCCAGCAGTGTTCAGGGGGCAACTAATGAAAAACTGTTTTTT.

The V call is TRBV20-1, the J call TRBJ1-6; 8 bases match TRBD1. The CDR3 loop spans 15 amino acids. The germline CDR1 and CDR2 sequences are DFQATT and SNEGSKA (reference sequence). Trimming removed 6 bases from V and 3 bases from J; junction bases left unmatched: 7. This chain's CDR3 is CSARDRRVYNSPLHF. The CDR3 DNA follows: TGCAGTGCAAGGGACAGGAGAGTCTATAATTCACCCCTCCACTTT.

The genes are TRBV28 and TRBJ2-5; D is uncertain. The CDR3 spans 11 residues. Between the trimmed V and J ends, which lost 3 bases and 5 bases, there was a span of 4 bases. Germline values: CDR1 MDHEN, CDR2 SYDVKM. CDR3 sequence (DNA): TGTGCCAGCAGTTTTCGGGAGACCCAGTACTTC. This gives the protein CASSFRETQYF.

The chain joins TRBV2 to TRBJ1-6; D is undetermined. Per germline, CDR1 SNHLY and CDR2 FYNNEI. Trimming removed 7 bases at V and 2 bases at J, with 6 bases between. The CDR3 covers 13 residues. The CDR3 loop is CASNRAYNSPLHF. CDR3 nucleotide sequence: TGTGCCAGCAATCGGGCCTATAATTCACCCCTCCACTTT.

This clonotype was counted once. The gene calls are TRBV20-1 and TRBJ1-5, with D tentatively TRBD1 (5 bases). This CDR3 is built from 14 residues. Germline CDR1 DFQATT, CDR2 SNEGSKA (reference sequence). Trimming stripped 2 bases from V and 3 bases from J, with 11 bases between. CDR3 region: CSARRDLPNQPQHF. The CDR3 nucleotides are TGCAGTGCTAGAAGGGACTTACCCAATCAGCCCCAGCATTTT.

The V gene is TRBV6-5, the J gene TRBJ1-6; perhaps TRBD1 as D (5 bases). CDR3 size: 16 residues. V was clipped by 4 bases and J by 7 bases, with 17 bases between them. Looked up from germline, CDR1 is MNHEY and CDR2 is SVGAGI. CDR3 in amino acids: CASSSLFQGVNSPLHF. As DNA, the CDR3 is TGTGCCAGCAGTTCCCTATTCCAGGGCGTCAATTCACCCCTCCACTTT.

This chain joins TRBV7-3 and TRBJ2-2; no definite D call. Germline V gene lookup returns CDR1 SGHTA and CDR2 FQGTGA. This CDR3 is built from 14 residues. The V end was cut by 6 bases, the J end by 2 bases, with 10 bases between. In nucleotides, the CDR3 is TGTGCCAGCAGTCTTGACGGAAACACCGGGGAGCTGTTTTTT. Its translation is CASSLDGNTGELFF.

The V gene is TRBV21-1, the J gene TRBJ2-2; the DNA was not compared with TRBD2, the D call given in the table. TRBV21-1 is a pseudogene segment. CDR3 length: 19 residues. CDR3 sequence reads: CASSKVGTSGTANTGELFF. In nucleotides, the CDR3 is TGTGCCAGCAGCAAAGTAGGGACTAGCGGGACCGCGAACACCGGGGAGCTGTTTTTT.